The 3 T cell receptor beta chains below all came from one sample that was sequenced in a study of blood T cell repertoires in COVID-19 (dated by TCRdb to 2018 to 2020). Libraries came from the immunoSEQ multiplex PCR assay. TCRdb provides this immuneACCESS table in a form limited to in-frame rearrangements. Some clones are lacking; in checked studies, under half of them reflect an unresolved V gene, and why the rest are absent is not known. The sample includes a few hundred thousand clones, with 88% observed a single time. Approximately 3.7% of the sample comes from the top ten. Sequences were obtained from peripheral blood. All receptors come from a man aged 55 to 69 who had recovered from COVID-19.

J is TRBJ2-5 and V is TRBV11-1, with D hard to call. The CDR3 has 10 amino acids. V lost 7 bases and J lost 5, with 5 bases in between. From germline, CDR1 is SGHAT and CDR2 FQDESV (reference sequence). The CDR3 here is CASNGETQYF. The CDR3 nucleotides are TGTGCCAGCAACGGGGAGACCCAGTACTTC.

This clone has only one observation. The rearrangement joins TRBV14 to TRBJ2-1; TRBD2 is a possible D gene (5 bases). The length of the CDR3 is 14 residues. V dropped 8 bases and J dropped 7 bases, with 18 bases sitting between them. Germline loops: CDR1 SGHDN, CDR2 FVKESK. The CDR3 protein is CASEPSGSGNEQFF. The DNA for the CDR3 is TGTGCCAGCGAACCGTCCGGTTCGGGGAATGAGCAGTTCTTC.

The rearrangement joins TRBV13 to TRBJ2-5; D is perhaps TRBD2 (6 bases). This CDR3 contains 17 residues. In germline, CDR1 is PRHDT, CDR2 FYEKMQ (reference sequence). V shed 5 bases and J shed 4 bases, with 23 bases lying between them. The CDR3 protein is CASSPWAGQGLGETQYF. The CDR3 region has the DNA TGTGCCAGCAGCCCCTGGGCGGGGCAGGGACTTGGAGAGACCCAGTACTTC.